Following are 9 T cell receptor beta chains from one sample sequenced in a study of blood T cell repertoires in COVID-19. Assay used: immunoSEQ multiplex PCR; TCRdb lists only in-frame clones, some missing. The sample yields a few hundred thousand clones, around 89% seen once. The specimen was peripheral blood. The source of these receptors is a woman in her thirties with COVID-19, enrolled during active disease.

The rearrangement links TRBV5-4 to TRBJ1-1; D is possibly TRBD1 (5 bases). CDR1 is SGHNT and CDR2 is YYREEE in the germline V gene (reference sequence). Trimming took off 7 bases at V and 5 bases at J, with 9 bases between the two ends. This CDR3 contains 11 residues. Written as DNA, the CDR3 is TGTGCCAGCGGGGGGAATACTGAAGCTTTCTTT. Amino acid sequence: CASGGNTEAFF.

This clone was counted a single time. The chain carries TRBV7-8 and TRBJ2-6; no firm D call. The CDR3 has 13 residues. V shed 5 bases and J shed 5 bases, with 7 bases lying between them. Germline CDR1 is SGHVS and CDR2 is FQNEAQ. Here the CDR3 DNA reads TGTGCCAGCAGCCGATTAAGGGCCAACGTCCTGACTTTC. Its translation: CASSRLRANVLTF. Full variable domain (remainder filled in from reference TRBV7-8 and TRBJ2-6): GAGVSQSPRYKVAKRGQDVALRCDPISGHVSLFWYQQALGQGPEFLTYFQNEAQLDKSGLPSDRFFAERPEGSVSTLKIQRTQQEDSAVYLCASSRLRANVLTFGAGSRLTVL.

Comments on this clone: Other nucleotide sequences from this sample produce the same CDR3. The chain combines TRBV4-1 with TRBJ2-1; D is perhaps TRBD1 (5 bases). Germline CDR1 is MGHRA and CDR2 is YSYEKL. CDR3 size: 14 residues. V gave up 4 bases and J gave up 2 bases, with 9 bases separating them. The CDR3 nucleotides read TGCGCCAGCAGCCTTGACAGAACCTACAATGAGCAGTTCTTC. Translated, it gives CASSLDRTYNEQFF.

The CDR3 bases are TGTGCCACCTACGCAGGGGCCCCATATGGCTACACCTTC. The encoded protein is CATYAGAPYGYTF. The genes are TRBV6-5 and TRBJ1-2; D might be TRBD1 (6 bases). Deletions cut 10 bases from V and 5 bases from J, with 17 bases between. CDR3 length: 13 residues. Germline V gene lookup returns CDR1 MNHEY and CDR2 SVGAGI.

The chain has TRBV4-2 and TRBJ2-2; 7 nucleotides agree with TRBD2. The CDR3 consists of 17 residues. V trimming: 4 bases; J trimming: 0 bases; junction bases outside the gene matches: 8. CDR1 LGHNA and CDR2 YNFKEQ come from the germline V gene. The CDR3 region has the DNA TGTGCCAGCAGCCGAGAAACAGCGGGGACGAACACCGGGGAGCTGTTTTTT. Translation: CASSRETAGTNTGELFF.

This chain uses TRBV7-3 with TRBJ2-5; 8 nucleotides match TRBD1. Germline V lookup: CDR1 SGHTA, CDR2 FQGTGA. This CDR3 contains 14 residues. The V gene end was trimmed by 5 bases and the J gene end by 2 bases; junction bases not matched to a gene: 4. CDR3 in amino acids: CASSTGTGQETQYF. In DNA, the CDR3 is TGTGCCAGCAGCACCGGGACAGGACAAGAGACCCAGTACTTC.

The chain couples TRBV6-6 to TRBJ1-2; no definite D call. Germline V gives CDR1 MNHNY, CDR2 SVGAGI (reference sequence). This CDR3 region has 16 residues. The germline V and J ends were trimmed by 6 bases and 3 bases, with 20 bases remaining between them. Here the CDR3 DNA reads TGTGCCAGCAGACCAAACCGGTCTCCTATAGACTATGGCTACACCTTC. Protein: CASRPNRSPIDYGYTF.

This clone appeared a few times. The chain has TRBV4-1 and TRBJ1-1; 10 bases line up with TRBD1. After removal of 3 bases from V and 5 bases from J, the junction contained 6 bases not matched to a gene. Germline CDR1 is MGHRA and CDR2 is YSYEKL. The CDR3 covers 15 residues. CDR3 residues: CASSHGADRGTEAFF. The CDR3 DNA reads as TGCGCCAGCAGCCACGGGGCGGACAGGGGGACTGAAGCTTTCTTT.

The J gene is TRBJ2-5, the V gene TRBV9, with D perhaps TRBD1 (6 bases). This CDR3 is built from 13 residues. V was shortened by 5 bases and J by 5 bases, with 13 bases between the two germline ends. Germline V gene sequence: CDR1 SGDLS, CDR2 YYNGEE. CDR3 DNA sequence: TGTGCCAGCAGTGGGGTGAGGGGGGAGACCCAGTACTTC. Its translation is CASSGVRGETQYF. The full variable domain, with the rest looked up from reference TRBV9 and TRBJ2-5, is DSGVTQTPKHLITATGQRVTLRCSPRSGDLSVYWYQQSLDQGLQFLIQYYNGEERAKGNILERFSAQQFPDLHSELNLSSLELGDSALYFCASSGVRGETQYFGPGTRLLVL.